Listed below are T cell receptor beta chains from one sample, sequenced in a study of tumor-infiltrating T cells and Merkel cell polyomavirus. The table came from immunoSEQ multiplex PCR; TCRdb's copy has only in-frame clones and leaves some out. In the table there are more than 20,000 clones, about 85% of which are singletons. The sample was lymph node tissue. The receptors originated from a man aged 45-65 years with Merkel cell carcinoma. CDR3s include the opening cysteine and the closing phenylalanine or tryptophan. A D gene is named only where the DNA matches it firmly. Clone size is given for some rows only: seen once, a few or many times, or a class if the clone is expanded.

d_gene | j_gene | v_gene | abundance | CDR3aa | CDR3nt
TRBD1 | TRBJ1-5 | TRBV6-1 | - | CASSVTGTGNQPQHF | TGTGCCAGCAGTGTCACCGGGACAGGGAATCAGCCCCAGCATTTT
- | TRBJ2-1 | TRBV5-4 | - | CASSTGQPNEQFF | TGTGCCAGCAGCACCGGACAGCCCAATGAGCAGTTCTTC
- | TRBJ2-1 | TRBV4-2 | - | CASSPRAAGNEQFF | TGTGCCAGCAGCCCCCGAGCGGCCGGCAATGAGCAGTTCTTC
- | TRBJ2-1 | TRBV5-8 | once | CASSYRDSHESYNEQFF | TGTGCCAGCAGCTACCGGGACTCCCACGAGTCCTACAATGAGCAGTTCTTC
TRBD2 | TRBJ2-3 | TRBV10-3 | - | CATSVPSGAADTQYF | TGTGCCACCTCAGTCCCTAGCGGGGCCGCAGATACGCAGTATTTT
TRBD2 | TRBJ2-2 | TRBV4-1 | - | CASSQDKGVAGGSWTGELFF | TGCGCCAGCAGCCAAGATAAAGGGGTAGCGGGGGGGTCGTGGACCGGGGAGCTGTTTTTT
TRBD2 | TRBJ2-1 | TRBV4-1 | - | CASSQGHSGGYEQFF | TGCGCCAGCAGCCAAGGCCATAGCGGGGGATATGAGCAGTTCTTC
TRBD1 | TRBJ2-3 | TRBV30 | - | CAWRNKGAGVDTQYF | TGTGCCTGGAGGAACAAGGGGGCAGGGGTAGATACGCAGTATTTT
TRBD1 | TRBJ2-7 | TRBV19 | - | CASSRQGTYEQYF | TGTGCCAGTAGTAGACAGGGAACCTACGAGCAGTACTTC
- | TRBJ2-3 | TRBV19 | - | CASSYRAGPTDTQYF | TGTGCCAGTAGTTATCGTGCAGGGCCGACAGATACGCAGTATTTT
- | TRBJ2-2 | TRBV7-6 | - | CASSLGGTTTNTGELFF | TGTGCCAGCAGCTTAGGAGGGACAACTACGAACACCGGGGAGCTGTTTTTT